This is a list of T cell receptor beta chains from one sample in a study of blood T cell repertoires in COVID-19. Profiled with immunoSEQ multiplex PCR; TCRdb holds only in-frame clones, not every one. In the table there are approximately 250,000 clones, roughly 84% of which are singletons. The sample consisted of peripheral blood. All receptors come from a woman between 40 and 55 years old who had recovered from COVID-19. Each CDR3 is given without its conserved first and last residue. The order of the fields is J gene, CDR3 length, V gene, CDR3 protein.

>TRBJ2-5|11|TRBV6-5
ASSRTVQETQY
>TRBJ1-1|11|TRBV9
ASSVDTGGRAF
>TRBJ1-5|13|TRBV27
ASRNGQGANQPQH
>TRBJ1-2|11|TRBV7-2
ASSLVTGRGYT
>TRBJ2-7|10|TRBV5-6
ASSSGHHEQY
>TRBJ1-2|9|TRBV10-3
AINGKAGYT
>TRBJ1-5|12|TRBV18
ASSPPESNQPQH
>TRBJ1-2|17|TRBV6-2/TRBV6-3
ASSYSFHDRTRFNYGYT
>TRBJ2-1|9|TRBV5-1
ASSVTGIRF
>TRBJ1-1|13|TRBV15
ATSAPTGVGTEAF
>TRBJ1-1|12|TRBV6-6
ASRFLSGNTEAF
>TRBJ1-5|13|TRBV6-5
ASSRTGGVNQPQH
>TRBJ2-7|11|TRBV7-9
ASSVQGYDEQY
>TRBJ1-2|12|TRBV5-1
ASSSQGPAGGYT
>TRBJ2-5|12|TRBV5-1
ASRPTSAVQTQY
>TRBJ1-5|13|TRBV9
ASSEGTASNQPQH
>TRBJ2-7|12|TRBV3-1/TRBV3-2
ASSQARGRYEQY
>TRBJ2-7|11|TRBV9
ASSEGTGSEQY
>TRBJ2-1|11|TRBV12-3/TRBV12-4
ASRYPQGNEQF
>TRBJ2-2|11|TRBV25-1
ASSEQNTGELF
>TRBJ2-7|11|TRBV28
ASNKDRAGEQY
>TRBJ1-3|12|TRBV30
AWSVTTGGNTIY
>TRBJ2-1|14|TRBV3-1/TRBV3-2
ASSQVQDSDFGEQF
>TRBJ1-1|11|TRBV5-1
ASSWSSDTEAF
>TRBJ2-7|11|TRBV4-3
ASSLGLAGEQY
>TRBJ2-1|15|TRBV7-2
ASSPQSGGGLHNEQF
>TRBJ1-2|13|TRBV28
ASSLRPGKYYGYT
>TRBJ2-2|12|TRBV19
ASSIAGATGELF
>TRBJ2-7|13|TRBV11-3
ASSSPGQGIYEQY
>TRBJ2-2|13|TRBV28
ASSLLTGGAGELF
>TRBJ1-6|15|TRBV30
AWSEVLPGQRNSPLH
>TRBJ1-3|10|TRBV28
ASISSGNTIY
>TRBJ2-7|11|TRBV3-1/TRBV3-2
ASSNWGHYEQY
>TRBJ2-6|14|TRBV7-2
ASSFGQSSGANVLT
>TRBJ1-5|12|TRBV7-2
ASSSGPGNQPQH
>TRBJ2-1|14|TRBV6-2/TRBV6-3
ASSWIRGGARNEQF
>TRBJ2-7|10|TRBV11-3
ASSLDGHEQY
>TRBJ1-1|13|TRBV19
ASSKIDRTNTEAF
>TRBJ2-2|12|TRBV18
ASSRSRGAGELF
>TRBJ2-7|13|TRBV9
ASSVEAGVGYEQY
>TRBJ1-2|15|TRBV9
ASSAWGQPSGIYGYT
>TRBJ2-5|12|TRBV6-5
ASSYSDYPETQY
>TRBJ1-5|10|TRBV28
ASTIPQGPQH
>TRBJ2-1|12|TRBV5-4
ASSPQLTDNEQF
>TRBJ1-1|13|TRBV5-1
ASSLVGSLGTEAF
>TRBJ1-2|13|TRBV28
ASILRGQEFRGYT
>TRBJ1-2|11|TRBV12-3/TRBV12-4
ASSWGQQYGYT